This entry concerns a single TCR beta chain. Its cognate antigen has yet to be identified. Base quality data are lacking; no much larger clone is found one base away. Each donor gave one peripheral blood draw, averaging roughly 120 mL, which was collected into heparinised tubes. A BD FACSAria II was used to sort naive, central memory, regulatory and stem cell-like memory CD4+ T cells with a panel that included CD45RO, CCR7, CD25, CD127, CD95 and CD27. All sorted populations exceeded 95% purity. PBMCs were isolated immediately by Lymphoprep density gradient centrifugation and stained directly without culture. To minimize batch effects, samples were stained and sorted in pairs, one healthy donor with one patient per experiment. The record originates from a study of beta chain features in type 1 diabetes (dated by TCRdb to 2016 to 2018). For context, the study as a whole: Patients and healthy donors did not differ in mean age, gender distribution, total cell number or subset yield. A total of about 110 million sorted cells were examined across all samples, and the number of cells per subset was strongly correlated with RNA yield. In the study, recently diagnosed type 1 diabetes patients and matched healthy donors were compared on the TCRB repertoires of their sorted circulating CD4+ T cell subsets. Whereas all 30 or so donors provided naive and central memory subsets, regulatory and stem cell-like memory subsets were isolated from just 8 patients and roughly eight healthy donors. The full study reports these points: Because cDNA was sequenced instead of genomic DNA, activated cells with high expression could be over-represented, although the groups did not differ in activation or CD3 levels. Only small numbers of individuals were included in the HLA sub-analyses, which left unresolved whether HLA type had any influence on TCRB rearrangement. The naive, central memory and regulatory TCRB repertoires appeared to resemble one another more closely among patients than among healthy donors. At VDJ recombination sites, patients with type 1 diabetes made fewer insertions and deleted more nucleotides, a pattern implying thymic rearrangement abnormalities. Type 1 diabetes patients showed a moderate but significant shortening of TCRB CDR3 length in all four CD4+ subsets. Shorter templates might have been favored by PCR, but patient and control samples were amplified and corrected together, so both groups would have been affected equally by any skew.

The entire amount of isolated RNA was reverse transcribed using the High Capacity cDNA Reverse Transcription Kit, so the sequenced TCRB transcripts were expressed ones. Naive, central memory and regulatory T cell samples underwent deep immunoSEQ sequencing, averaging approximately 3.5 million total reads per sample. Sorted cells were lysed in RLT buffer and RNA was extracted with DNase-treated RNeasy Micro or Mini kits, depending on cell number. To prevent cross-contamination, each cell subset was processed individually, whereas patient and healthy donor samples were processed jointly. Using the immunoSEQ multiplex PCR, TCRB sequences were amplified from cDNA into 87-bp fragments spanning the CDR3 region. Sequencing of the amplicons was performed on the Illumina HiSeq platform. Per the original workflow: PCR bias was corrected computationally using synthetic template baselines, and reads within Hamming distance 2 were collapsed, with unmergeable singletons discarded. By aligning reads against IMGT, V, D and J genes, CDR3 length, and insertions or deletions at six rearrangement sites were assigned. Within each subset, clonotype counts were normalized to the number of sorted cells before true diversity and Gini coefficients were calculated with the tcR R package. Repertoire sharing was quantified using the overlap coefficient calculated on TCRB nucleotide sequences. As a proxy for the pre-selection repertoire, out-of-frame TCRB sequences from naive cells were analyzed. The immuneACCESS repertoire file appears here via TCRdb, limited to in-frame rearrangements. These files lack a portion of the clones; in checked studies, under half of the deficit traces to unresolved V genes, and the cause of the others is not known. V and J calls and clone size are as listed in that table; D and trimming were resolved from the DNA. This sample comprises 450,000 to 600,000 clones, about 30% of them detected only once. The top ten constitute around 0.065% of the sample.

From its cysteine to its phenylalanine, the CDR3 spans 15 amino acids. Only the CDR3 part of the read is kept: 45 bases, read in frame from the first base. V drops 2 bases and J drops 4 bases, leaving 14 bases in between. The germline V gene specifies MGHDK as CDR1 and SYGVNS as CDR2. Sample: naive CD4+ T cells from blood. The cell subset or site label for this specimen denotes: true naive CD4+ T cells. The clonotype was recovered from a man younger than 30 in good health. Recombination linked TRBV25-1 to TRBJ2-5, with the D gene uncertain. The nucleotides read TGTGCCAGCAGTGAAGGGTTTGGGTGGGGAGAGACCCAGTACTTC. It codes for CASSEGFGWGETQYF.